This section outlines one T cell receptor (beta chain) sequence together with its context. Per germline, CDR1 LNHDA and CDR2 SQIVND (reference sequence). The CDR3 loop spans 11 amino acids. The authors made TCR beta cDNA libraries by 5'RACE template switching. This switching added a universal primer site and UMIs. TCRdb reprocessed the 5' RACE reads; each CDR3 protein has one entry and no DNA is given. Recorded for this sample: some 280,000 distinct CDR3 sequences. This sample is part of a study of T cells expressing NK-cell markers. The chain uses TRBV19 and TRBJ1-1. This TCR derives from a man between 18 and 29 years old in good health. Sample: blood T cells: a sorted CD56 or NKG2C T cell subset, CD4+ or CD8+ T cells, or bulk PBMC T cells (not recorded which). CDR3 protein: CASSTSIEAFF. Full variable domain (missing parts from reference TRBV19 and TRBJ1-1): DGGITQSPKYLFRKEGQNVTLSCEQNLNHDAMYWYRQDPGQGLRLIYYSQIVNDFQKGDIAEGYSVSREKKESFPLTVTSAQKNPTAFYLCASSTSIEAFFGQGTRLTVV.